The present entry profiles one T cell receptor (beta chain) with its context. Its antigen has not been determined. Base qualities are not recorded, but no much larger clone differs from it by a single base. V is pared back by 3 bases and J by 7 bases, with 18 bases lying between the germline termini. Reading the germline V gene gives CDR1 KGHDR and CDR2 SFDVKD. From cysteine to phenylalanine, the CDR3 is 16 amino acids long. The retained sequence is limited to the CDR3, 48 bases, with the frame set at the first base. This record comes from a study of T cells in Graves' hyperthyroidism and ophthalmopathy (dated by TCRdb to between 2018 and 2021). Study-level background: Peripheral blood was collected at initial diagnosis, before any treatment. TCR V-J signatures able to tell the groups apart were searched for in a discovery cohort of about a hundred patients, of whom more than 40 had Graves' ophthalmopathy and some 60 had stable Graves' hyperthyroidism. The paper describes TCR Vbeta CDR3 sequencing of about 140 peripheral blood samples, made up of fewer than 50 ophthalmopathy patients, 70 to 80 hyperthyroidism patients and 17 progressor patients. In six Graves' hyperthyroidism patients, the study also compared T-cell repertoires from thyroid tissue with T-cell repertoires from blood. Whether ophthalmopathy could be predicted prospectively was tested in an independent validation cohort made up of 18 to 20 hyperthyroidism patients plus 17 patients who later progressed to ophthalmopathy. For training and testing, the 110 or so patients in the discovery cohort were randomly divided in a 7:3 ratio. After sampling, hyperthyroidism patients received methimazole starting at 30 mg daily, and ophthalmopathy patients received high-dose intravenous methylprednisolone.

TCR beta CDR3 regions were amplified from RNA transcripts. For the first round of RT-PCR on the TCR CDR3, the HTBI primer set was used together with the Qiagen OneStep RT-PCR kit. A second multiplex PCR round built the libraries, followed by size selection and purification. Sequencing of the libraries was done on an Illumina HiSeq2000 using paired-end 100 bp reads. The paper's processing steps were these. SOAPnuke was used to process the raw data, removing reads that contained adapters or uncalled bases, had a mean Phred below 15, or lacked an exact match to the constant primer or identifier. COPE v1.2.5 was used to merge high-quality paired reads, and clonotypes were defined as unique nucleotide sequences. MiTCR v1.1 was used to align the clonotypes against IMGT TRBV, TRBD and TRBJ reference segments. Only V-J combinations with frequency above 0.0001, covering approximately 99% of repertoires, were analysed. A TCS score was defined as the ratio of F50 (clonal expansion) to E x V (chaos), with BLOSUM62-based TCRdist applied between CDR3 peptides within each V-J. Welch's t-statistics and random forest reduced 450 to 600 V-J features to about 12, which were used in a naive Bayes classifier (R e1071). TCRdb reprocessing: public reads trimmed at Q25 with fastp, clones called with MiXCR, in-frame beta chains kept. Every entry covers one CDR3 protein and lists the most common genes and DNA from its rows. The V and J calls were not made by the authors but by TCRdb's processing. This sample gives about 460,000 distinct CDR3 sequences in total; about 22% of them show up just once. The biggest ten clones account for around 50% of the sample.

The investigation overall reported the following: No statistical method was used to fix the sample size in advance, and group allocation was not hidden from the investigators. During validation, the model predicted progression to ophthalmopathy a median of roughly 7.1 months ahead of onset, with more than 55% sensitivity and roughly 75% specificity. Most expanded thyroid clonotypes (frequency above 0.001) were also found in blood, which suggests that blood repertoires may mirror thyroid immune responses. A 13 V-J signature model separated ophthalmopathy from stable hyperthyroidism, with 87.88% sensitivity and about 81% specificity in cross-validation and 80%/75% in testing.

In the ophthalmopathy patients, disease was moderately to severely active, with a Clinical Activity Score of 3 or more, a NOSPECS grade of 4 or more, and a duration of less than 3 months. Patients with uncontrolled infections, other autoimmune diseases, pregnancy or lactation were excluded. Diagnoses relied on clinical symptoms, serum thyroxine and TRAb, thyroid ultrasound and orbital computed tomography. PBMCs were separated from roughly 10 ml of fresh peripheral blood using Ficoll-Paque density gradient centrifugation. Total RNA was extracted using Trizol reagent, and RNA quality was assessed on an Agilent 2100 Bioanalyzer.

The origin of this receptor is a woman in her 70s with Graves' ophthalmopathy. The rearranged chain carries TRBV24-1 and TRBJ2-1; the D gene is possibly TRBD1 or TRBD2, with 5 bases matching each. The sample taken for sequencing was blood. The sequence in DNA is TGTGCCACCAGTGATAGGGCAGCCGGGGCTACGAATGAGCAGTTCTTC. The translation is CATSDRAAGATNEQFF.